This T cell receptor beta chain derives from a study of T cells in Graves' hyperthyroidism and ophthalmopathy. Amplification targeted TCR beta CDR3 regions from RNA transcripts. In the first-round RT-PCR of the TCR CDR3, the HTBI primer set was used. TCRdb re-called the multiplex PCR reads with MiXCR, one entry per CDR3 protein. The data hold hundreds of thousands of distinct CDR3 sequences, with approximately 25% observed a single time. V lost 6 bases, J lost 9 bases, and 11 bases stayed unmatched. There are 15 residues in the CDR3. The chain combines TRBV12-3 or TRBV12-4 with TRBJ1-6, with 7 bases that match TRBD1. Sequences were obtained from blood. The clonotype originates from a young woman with Graves' ophthalmopathy. The CDR3, as DNA: TGTGCCAGCAGCCCACCAGGGGGAAGTGGTTCACCCCTCCACTTT. Translating gives CASSPPGGSGSPLHF.